One and the same sample provided the 26 T cell receptor beta chains below, sequenced in a study of T-cell memory formation after mild COVID-19. TCRdb ran MiXCR on the 5' RACE reads and lists one entry per CDR3 protein. The sample has 200,000 to 250,000 distinct CDR3 sequences, about 17% seen once. What was sequenced was PBMCs or a T cell subset sorted from them (not recorded which). All receptors derive from a man younger than 30 who had mild COVID-19 (a few samples of this study predate the infection). Cell type and time point are not known.

V is TRBV3-1 and J is TRBJ2-7, with unresolved D. Trimming took 5 bases from V and 3 from J, leaving 11 bases between them. There are 13 residues in the CDR3. Germline lookup yields CDR1 LGHDT and CDR2 YNNKEL (reference sequence). The CDR3 nucleotides are TGTGCCAGCAGCAAAAGGCAAGACTACGAGCAGTACTTC. Translated, it gives CASSKRQDYEQYF.

The chain has TRBV9 and TRBJ1-1, with D unresolved. This CDR3 has 16 amino acids. V gave up 3 bases and J gave up 0 bases, with 15 bases separating them. CDR1 and CDR2 (germline): SGDLS, YYNGEE. The CDR3 is CASSASPIGVNTEAFF. CDR3 DNA: TGTGCCAGCAGCGCGTCCCCCATCGGTGTGAACACTGAAGCTTTCTTT.

The V gene is TRBV28, the J gene TRBJ1-2, with 9 nucleotides matching TRBD1. The germline V gene encodes CDR1 MDHEN and CDR2 SYDVKM. Unmatched junction bases numbered 2, after V lost 2 bases and J lost 7 bases. The CDR3 runs to 13 residues. The CDR3 reads CASSLNRGPGYTF. The CDR3 DNA reads TGTGCCAGCAGTTTAAACAGGGGGCCTGGCTACACCTTC.

This chain uses TRBV4-2 with TRBJ2-2; D not resolved. Trimming cost V 1 base and J 2 bases, with 11 bases left between them. This CDR3 spans 16 amino acids. CDR1 is LGHNA, CDR2 YNFKEQ, per germline. CDR3 residues: CASSQASTHNTGELFF. The CDR3, as DNA: TGTGCCAGCAGCCAAGCGTCTACACACAACACCGGGGAGCTGTTTTTT.

The rearrangement links TRBV12-3 or TRBV12-4 to TRBJ2-7; D is uncertain. V dropped 7 bases and J dropped 2 bases, with 15 bases sitting between them. This CDR3 is built from 14 residues. CDR3 sequence reads: CASTTVALAYEQYF. In DNA, the CDR3 is TGTGCCAGCACCACAGTGGCTCTCGCCTACGAGCAGTACTTC.

This clonotype came up many times. The chain joins TRBV11-3 to TRBJ2-1; TRBD1 matches 8 bases. The CDR3 consists of 18 residues. Germline CDR1 SGHNT, CDR2 YENEEA. With V trimmed by 0 bases and J by 0 bases, 7 bases remained unmatched. For the CDR3, the DNA is TGTGCCAGCAGCTTAGACCAATCCGGGACAGGCTCCTACAATGAGCAGTTCTTC. Translated: CASSLDQSGTGSYNEQFF.

In this sample, this clonotype turned up a few times. V usage is TRBV10-3 and J usage is TRBJ2-1; tentative D call: TRBD2 (7 bases). This CDR3 comprises 16 residues. Trimming removed 3 bases at V and 8 bases at J, with 20 bases between. Looked up from germline, CDR1 is ENHRY and CDR2 is SYGVKD. CDR3 nucleotide sequence: TGTGCCATCAGTGATTCGAGGGGGGGGCCCTCCGATGAGCAGTTCTTC. Translating it yields CAISDSRGGPSDEQFF.

This clonotype appeared many times. The V gene is TRBV6-5, the J gene TRBJ2-1; TRBD1 matches at 9 bases. Germline V lookup: CDR1 MNHEY, CDR2 SVGAGI. J lost 8 bases, V lost 4 bases, and 6 bases had no gene match. The CDR3 has 14 residues. The CDR3 is CASSSSDRGHEQFF. Written as DNA, the CDR3 is TGTGCCAGCAGTTCATCGGACAGGGGCCATGAGCAGTTCTTC.

This clonotype was found a few times. The rearrangement uses TRBV5-1 and TRBJ2-7; TRBD1 aligns across 9 bases. CDR3 length: 15 amino acids. The J segment lost 3 bases and the V segment lost 0 bases, leaving 4 bases of the junction unmatched. CDR1 and CDR2 (germline): SGHRS, YFSETQ. The CDR3 nucleotides are TGCGCCAGCAGCTTGGGGACAGGGGTCCTCTACGAGCAGTACGTC. Its translation: CASSLGTGVLYEQYV.

This rearrangement joins TRBV4-3 to TRBJ2-1, with TRBD1 identical over 12 bases. The J segment lost 2 bases and the V segment lost 4 bases, leaving 6 bases of the junction unmatched. The length of the CDR3 is 17 residues. Germline lookup yields CDR1 LGHNA and CDR2 YSLEER. The CDR3: CASSRLGTGGPYNEQFF. The CDR3 coding sequence is TGCGCCAGCAGCCGTCTGGGGACAGGGGGCCCCTACAATGAGCAGTTCTTC.

The J gene is TRBJ2-3, the V gene TRBV14; D unresolved. The CDR3 is 13 residues long. V was cut by 0 bases and J by 10 bases, with 11 bases left in between. Germline-derived CDR1 and CDR2 are SGHDN and FVKESK. The CDR3 DNA reads TGTGCCAGCAGCCAAGAAAGAGGCTTGGCGCAGTATTTT. As protein: CASSQERGLAQYF.

The V gene is TRBV6-1, the J gene TRBJ1-5; possibly TRBD1 for D (6 bases). The germline V and J ends were trimmed by 2 bases and 9 bases, with 20 bases remaining between them. Looked up from germline, CDR1 is MNHNS and CDR2 is SASEGT. The CDR3 is made up of 16 amino acids. As DNA, the CDR3 is TGTGCCAGCAGTGAACTACCGGACAGAACACAGCGGCCCCAGCATTTT. Amino acid sequence: CASSELPDRTQRPQHF.

The chain is built from TRBV5-4 and TRBJ2-1; D is unclear. CDR1 is SGHNT, CDR2 YYREEE, per germline (reference sequence). This CDR3 comprises 12 residues. V lost 0 bases and J lost 8, with 6 bases in between. The CDR3 coding sequence is TGTGCCAGCAGCTTGGATGTGTATGAGCAGTTCTTC. It translates to CASSLDVYEQFF. Supplemented by reference TRBV5-4 and TRBJ2-1, the full variable domain reads ETGVTQSPTHLIKTRGQQVTLRCSSQSGHNTVSWYQQALGQGPQFIFQYYREEENGRGNFPPRFSGLQFPNYSSELNVNALELDDSALYLCASSLDVYEQFFGPGTRLTVL.

The chain links TRBV18 to TRBJ1-1; no firm D call. Per germline, CDR1 KGHSH and CDR2 LQKENI. Deletions cut 6 bases from V and 4 bases from J, with 12 bases between. The CDR3 consists of 13 residues. The CDR3 DNA is TGTGCCAGCTCGCCCGAAAAAATCACTGAAGCTTTCTTT. This translates into CASSPEKITEAFF.

This clonotype showed up many times. The CDR3 coding sequence is TGTGCCAGCAGTGGAGGTCGGGGGAACACCGGGGAGCTGTTTTTT. Residues: CASSGGRGNTGELFF. The chain combines TRBV5-5 with TRBJ2-2, with D tentatively TRBD2 (5 bases). The CDR3 spans 15 residues. V was shortened by 5 bases and J by 1 base, with 12 bases between the two germline ends. In germline, CDR1 is SGHKS, CDR2 YYEKEE (reference sequence).

This clonotype has just a few counts. The chain carries TRBV12-3 or TRBV12-4 and TRBJ1-5, with D perhaps matching TRBD1 (6 bases). There are 14 residues in the CDR3. Trimming removed 5 bases at V and 0 bases at J, with 8 bases between. This chain's CDR3 is CASSRTDSNQPQHF. The CDR3 DNA is TGTGCCAGCAGTCGGACAGATAGCAATCAGCCCCAGCATTTT.

The DNA of the CDR3 is TGTGCCAGCAGCTCAAGGACAGGACCGAATCAGCCCCAGCATTTT. This encodes CASSSRTGPNQPQHF. V and J are TRBV7-2 and TRBJ1-5, with 7 bases fitting TRBD1. CDR3 length equals 15 residues. Germline lookup yields CDR1 SGHTA and CDR2 FQGNSA. J was trimmed by 4 bases and V by 4 bases; bases with no gene match: 7.

The chain employs TRBV5-6 and TRBJ1-4; maybe TRBD1 (6 bases). Germline V gene sequence: CDR1 SGHDT, CDR2 YYEEEE. Trimming stripped 6 bases from V and 5 bases from J, with 23 bases between. CDR3 length: 17 amino acids. Written as DNA, the CDR3 is TGTGCCAGCACCTCCTCCCCGGGGGGCAGAGGAAATGAAAAACTGTTTTTT. Residues: CASTSSPGGRGNEKLFF.

The chain links TRBV4-3 to TRBJ1-2; D remains unclear. V lost 0 bases to trimming and J lost 6 bases, with 14 bases between them. The CDR3 spans 15 residues. Per germline, CDR1 LGHNA and CDR2 YSLEER. The CDR3 bases are TGCGCCAGCAGCCAAGATTCAAGGGATTTCAATGGCTACACCTTC. Its translation is CASSQDSRDFNGYTF.

The J gene is TRBJ2-3, the V gene TRBV7-2; TRBD1 aligns across 10 bases. CDR1 is SGHTA, CDR2 FQGNSA, per germline. The CDR3 covers 16 residues. The V gene end was trimmed by 2 bases and the J gene end by 1 base; junction bases not matched to a gene: 3. Here the CDR3 reads CASSLQGTGGTDTQYF. Written as DNA, the CDR3 is TGTGCCAGCAGCTTACAGGGGACAGGGGGCACAGATACGCAGTATTTT.

The sample holds a few counts of this clonotype. The gene calls are TRBV27 and TRBJ1-1; no firm D call. Trimming took off 7 bases at V and 0 bases at J, with 9 bases between the two ends. The CDR3 spans 13 residues. Germline lookup yields CDR1 MNHEY and CDR2 SMNVEV (reference sequence). Here the CDR3 reads CASINPMNTEAFF. The CDR3, as DNA: TGTGCCAGCATTAACCCAATGAACACTGAAGCTTTCTTT.

This clonotype has just a few counts. The chain joins TRBV6-2 or TRBV6-3 to TRBJ2-7; D may be TRBD2 (6 bases). V lost 1 base, J lost 1 base, and 11 bases lay in between. This CDR3 contains 15 residues. Germline V gene data show CDR1 as MNHEY and CDR2 as SVGEGT. The CDR3 is CASSYYGGGSYEQYF. CDR3 nucleotide sequence: TGTGCCAGCAGTTACTATGGGGGAGGTTCCTACGAGCAGTACTTC.

There are many counts of this clonotype. The chain couples TRBV12-3 or TRBV12-4 to TRBJ2-5, with D perhaps matching TRBD2 (6 bases). CDR3 length: 15 amino acids. V gave up 3 bases and J gave up 7 bases, with 18 bases separating them. The CDR3 DNA reads as TGTGCCAGCAGTTTGGGACTGCCACACGGTGGGACCCAGTACTTC. Amino acid sequence: CASSLGLPHGGTQYF.

A remark on this clonotype: A much more abundant neighbour one base away suggests this may be a read error. The J gene is TRBJ2-7, the V gene TRBV20-1; 8 nucleotides agree with TRBD1. The V and J ends lost 8 bases and 4 bases, in that order; junction bases with no gene match: 7. The CDR3 is made up of 12 amino acids. Per germline, CDR1 DFQATT and CDR2 SNEGSKA (reference sequence). The CDR3: CSTTTGGYEQYF. The DNA of the CDR3 is TGCAGTACTACCACAGGGGGGTACGAGCAGTACTTC.

The chain links TRBV5-1 to TRBJ1-4; no firm D call. The germline gives CDR1 SGHRS, CDR2 YFSETQ. The CDR3 sequence is 13 residues long. V was trimmed by 0 bases and J by 8 bases, leaving 8 bases between them. The CDR3 sequence is CASSLEGSEKLFF. The CDR3 bases are TGCGCCAGCAGCTTGGAGGGTTCAGAAAAACTGTTTTTT.

This clonotype was counted ten times or more. The chain recombines TRBV6-2 or TRBV6-3 with TRBJ1-1; D unresolved. Per germline, CDR1 MNHEY and CDR2 SVGEGT. There are 13 residues in the CDR3. Between the trimmed V and J ends, which lost 2 bases and 2 bases, there was a span of 6 bases. The CDR3: CASSYGRNTEAFF. CDR3 nucleotide sequence: TGTGCCAGCAGTTACGGTAGAAACACTGAAGCTTTCTTT.